This T cell receptor (beta chain) came from a study of T cell repertoires in cytomegalovirus infection. At the level of the study: An indication of both CMV infection and matching HLA type came from public TCR beta signatures.

TCRdb re-analysed the reads in MiXCR, keeping a single row per CDR3 protein. The sample yields about 310,000 distinct CDR3 sequences, about 17% seen once. This CDR3 comprises 15 residues. The J segment lost 7 bases and the V segment lost 5 bases, leaving 9 bases of the junction unmatched. This rearrangement joins TRBV12-3 or TRBV12-4 to TRBJ2-1, with 9 positions matching TRBD2. The TCR originated in a human donor in good health (CMV status not recorded). Some clones in this sample may be carry-over from other donors' samples. Material for sequencing was PBMCs. Written as DNA, the CDR3 is TGTGCCAGCAGTCATAGCGGGGGAAGGAGTAATGAGCAGTTCTTC. Amino acid sequence: CASSHSGGRSNEQFF.